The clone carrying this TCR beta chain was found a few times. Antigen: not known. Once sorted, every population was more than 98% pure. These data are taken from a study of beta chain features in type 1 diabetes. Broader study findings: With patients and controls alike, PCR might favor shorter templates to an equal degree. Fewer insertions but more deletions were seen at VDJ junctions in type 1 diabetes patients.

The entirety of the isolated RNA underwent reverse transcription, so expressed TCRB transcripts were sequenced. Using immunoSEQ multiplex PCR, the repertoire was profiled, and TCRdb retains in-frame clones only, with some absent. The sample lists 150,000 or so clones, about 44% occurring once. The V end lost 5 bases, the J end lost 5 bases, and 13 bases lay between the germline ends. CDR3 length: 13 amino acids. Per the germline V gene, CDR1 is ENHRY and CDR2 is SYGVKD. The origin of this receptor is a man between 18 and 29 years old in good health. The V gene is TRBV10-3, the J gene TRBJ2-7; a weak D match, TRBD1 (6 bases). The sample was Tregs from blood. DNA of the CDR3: TGTGCCATCAGTTTATCGACAGGCCACGAGCAGTACTTC. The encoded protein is CAISLSTGHEQYF.